Listed here are 29 T cell receptor beta chains from one sample, sequenced in a study of regulatory T cells in long-lasting Graves disease. Construction of the TCR beta libraries employed iRepertoire HTBI primers in conjunction with Arm-PCR of CDR3 regions. TCRdb re-called the multiplex PCR reads through MiXCR, storing one row per CDR3 protein. This table holds about 450,000 distinct CDR3 sequences, roughly 17% found once. Indicated time point: newly diagnosed GD, antithyroid drugs for less than 3 months. Making the TCR library involved RNA that had been extracted from PBMCs. The data were also submitted as part of a second study, on T cells in Graves' hyperthyroidism and ophthalmopathy.

The source was peripheral blood mononuclear cells (PBMCs), collected at new diagnosis, from a patient treated with antithyroid drugs. The receptors were gathered from a woman aged 25 to 39 with Graves disease.

Ten or more counts support this clonotype. V and J are TRBV7-3 and TRBJ2-1; 11 bases map to TRBD2. With 4 bases clipped from V and 15 bases from J, the junction kept 5 bases outside the gene matches. CDR3 length: 12 residues. Germline CDR1 is SGHTA and CDR2 is FQGTGA. The CDR3 coding sequence is TGTGCCAGCAGCTCAACTAGCGGGAGACCGTTCTTC. It is translated as CASSSTSGRPFF.

This clonotype was found many times. The genes are TRBV12-3 or TRBV12-4 and TRBJ2-5, with 7 bases that match TRBD1. V shed 6 bases, J shed 5 bases, and the junction held 18 bases outside the gene matches. The CDR3 consists of 17 residues. In nucleotides, the CDR3 is TGTGCCAGCAGCCGCTCCCCTAAGACAGGGTACTTGGAGACCCAGTACTTC. It encodes CASSRSPKTGYLETQYF.

This clonotype was detected a few times. The chain is built from TRBV4-3 and TRBJ2-1; 8 positions match TRBD1. The germline V gene encodes CDR1 LGHNA and CDR2 YSLEER. This CDR3 is 16 amino acids long. The trim removed 8 bases at V and 3 bases at J, leaving 12 bases unmatched. CDR3 in amino acids: CASGPLGQVNYNEQFF. The DNA for the CDR3 is TGCGCCAGCGGACCACTGGGACAGGTGAACTACAATGAGCAGTTCTTC.

In its sample, this clonotype was seen many times. The chain has TRBV2 and TRBJ1-5, with unresolved D. This CDR3 contains 17 residues. Germline CDR1 is SNHLY and CDR2 is FYNNEI. Trimming left V 1 base short and J 0 bases short, with 13 bases between. In DNA form, the CDR3 reads TGTGCCAGCAGTGAAGAAGGTGTCAGGCGTAGCAATCAGCCCCAGCATTTT. Amino acid sequence: CASSEEGVRRSNQPQHF.

This clonotype was seen more than once but under ten times. The chain couples TRBV15 to TRBJ2-7, with 8 positions matching TRBD1. CDR1 and CDR2 from the germline V gene are LNHNV and YYDKDF (reference sequence). The CDR3 contains 15 residues. Trimming cost V 0 bases and J 3 bases; bases outside gene matches: 4. DNA for the CDR3: TGTGCCACCAGCAGAGAGGGGGACAGGCTCTACGAGCAGTACTTC. Its translation is CATSREGDRLYEQYF.

This clonotype was observed at least ten times. This chain joins TRBV24-1 and TRBJ2-7; tentative D call: TRBD1 (6 bases). Trimming took 3 bases from V and 5 from J, leaving 13 bases between them. Germline V gene lookup returns CDR1 KGHDR and CDR2 SFDVKD. The CDR3 is made up of 14 amino acids. The CDR3 nucleotides are TGTGCCACCAGTGATCCTTTAACAGGGCACGAGCAGTACTTC. As protein: CATSDPLTGHEQYF.

This chain links TRBV29-1 with TRBJ1-6, with D maybe TRBD1 (5 bases). This CDR3 spans 13 amino acids. Germline V gene lookup returns CDR1 SQVTM and CDR2 ANQGSEA. Trimming cost V 6 bases and J 5 bases, with 11 bases left between them. The CDR3 nucleotides are TGCAGCGTCCGGGACTTAGATAATTCACCCCTCCACTTT. It translates to CSVRDLDNSPLHF.

This clonotype was detected ten times or more. CDR3: CASSLRDEQYF. As DNA, the CDR3 is TGTGCCAGCAGCCTTAGGGACGAGCAGTACTTC. The chain has TRBV11-2 and TRBJ2-7, with D hard to call. The CDR3 has 11 residues. Germline V gene lookup returns CDR1 SGHAT and CDR2 FQNNGV. Trimming took off 5 bases at V and 5 bases at J, with 7 bases between the two ends.

This clonotype came up many times. The chain joins TRBV28 to TRBJ2-3; TRBD1 is a possible D gene (6 bases). CDR1 MDHEN and CDR2 SYDVKM come from the germline V gene. The V and J ends lost 2 bases and 8 bases respectively, with 14 bases between them. This CDR3 has 14 residues. Written as DNA, the CDR3 is TGTGCCAGCAGTTTACCGCCACAGGGCTTTACGCAGTATTTT. This encodes CASSLPPQGFTQYF.

This clonotype was seen many times. V is TRBV5-6 and J is TRBJ1-1; D is undetermined. The germline V gene encodes CDR1 SGHDT and CDR2 YYEEEE. The germline V and J ends were trimmed by 1 base and 0 bases, with 19 bases remaining between them. This CDR3 region has 18 residues. CDR3 DNA sequence: TGTGCCAGCAGCTTGTACAGCGGCTTGACGGGGATGAACACTGAAGCTTTCTTT. As protein: CASSLYSGLTGMNTEAFF.

The V and J genes are TRBV6-2 or TRBV6-3 and TRBJ2-3; perhaps TRBD2 as D (5 bases). The J call may not be correct, given that the DNA end is closer to TRBJ2-5. The CDR3 spans 18 residues. In germline, CDR1 is MNHEY, CDR2 SVGEGT. In DNA form, the CDR3 reads TGTGCCAGCAGTTACTTACCCGCGCGGGTCCAATTTCGGGAGACCCAGTACTTC. It is translated as CASSYLPARVQFRETQYF.

This clonotype has at least ten counts. The gene calls are TRBV5-8 and TRBJ2-1; D uncertain. This CDR3 has 17 residues. V was clipped by 2 bases and J by 3 bases, with 18 bases between them. Looked up from germline, CDR1 is SGHTS and CDR2 is YDEGEE. The CDR3 sequence is CASSFIFSAELYNEQFF. The DNA of the CDR3 is TGTGCCAGCAGCTTTATCTTTTCGGCGGAGCTCTACAATGAGCAGTTCTTC.

This clonotype came up a few times. A much larger clone lies one base from this, so it may be a read error. J is TRBJ2-7 and V is TRBV5-6; D call uncertain. Per germline, CDR1 SGHDT and CDR2 YYEEEE. The CDR3 is 12 residues long. CDR3 amino acids: CASSYHSYERYF. CDR3 coding DNA: TGTGCCAGCAGCTACCATTCCTACGAGCGGTACTTC.

In its sample, this clonotype was seen many times. This chain uses TRBV10-3 with TRBJ2-7; TRBD1 or TRBD2 may be the D gene (5 bases each). This CDR3 spans 13 amino acids. The V and J ends lost 6 bases and 3 bases respectively, with 12 bases between them. Germline lookup yields CDR1 ENHRY and CDR2 SYGVKD. DNA of the CDR3: TGTGCCATCAGCGGGGCGAGGAGCTACGAGCAGTACTTC. Protein sequence: CAISGARSYEQYF.

This clonotype was recorded at least ten times. The chain combines TRBV5-1 with TRBJ2-7, with TRBD2 as a possible D gene (6 bases). Germline V CDR1 and CDR2: SGHRS, YFSETQ. The CDR3 extends over 14 amino acids. Trimming stripped 5 bases from V and 6 bases from J, with 18 bases between. CDR3 sequence reads: CASSFSQGTFEQYF. The DNA of the CDR3 is TGCGCCAGCAGTTTTTCCCAAGGGACTTTCGAGCAGTACTTC.

This clonotype has at least ten counts. The gene calls are TRBV20-1 and TRBJ2-2; TRBD1 or TRBD2 may be the D gene (5 bases each). The germline V gene encodes CDR1 DFQATT and CDR2 SNEGSKA (reference sequence). Trimming shortened V by 2 bases and J by 0 bases, and 19 bases separated the two germline ends. The CDR3 has 18 residues. The CDR3 sequence: CSARTGTQISANTGELFF. CDR3 nucleotide sequence: TGCAGTGCTAGAACCGGGACCCAAATCAGCGCGAACACCGGGGAGCTGTTTTTT.

This clonotype was detected many times. The J gene is TRBJ1-2, the V gene TRBV7-2, with TRBD1 matching 7 bases. The CDR3 contains 16 residues. V was clipped by 1 base and J by 4 bases; unmatched bases: 9. CDR1 and CDR2 from the germline V gene are SGHTA and FQGNSA. The CDR3 nucleotides read TGTGCCAGCAGCTTAGGAGGCGGGGGACAGCTCTATGGCTACACCTTC. The encoded protein is CASSLGGGGQLYGYTF.

V gene TRBV12-3 or TRBV12-4 combines with J gene TRBJ1-1; TRBD1 matches 8 bases. The CDR3 runs to 15 residues. Unmatched junction bases numbered 10, after V lost 5 bases and J lost 5 bases. Here the CDR3 reads CASSTTPTGVTEAFF. CDR3 DNA: TGTGCCAGCAGTACGACGCCGACAGGGGTGACTGAAGCTTTCTTT.

This clonotype showed up many times. The chain is built from TRBV28 and TRBJ2-3; 7 bases match TRBD2. Germline V CDR1 and CDR2: MDHEN, SYDVKM. The CDR3 consists of 16 residues. Losses at the gene ends were 1 base for V and 2 bases for J; bases not matched to a gene: 6. CDR3 nucleotides: TGTGCCAGCAGTTTATTAGCGACTAGCAACACAGATACGCAGTATTTT. It yields the protein CASSLLATSNTDTQYF.

This clonotype was found a few times. This rearrangement joins TRBV10-3 to TRBJ2-5; no firm D call. There are 15 residues in the CDR3. The V end was cut by 3 bases, the J end by 0 bases, with 11 bases between. The germline V gene encodes CDR1 ENHRY and CDR2 SYGVKD. CDR3 region: CAISEGELDQETQYF. CDR3 bases: TGTGCCATCAGTGAAGGCGAGCTTGACCAAGAGACCCAGTACTTC.

A few counts support this clonotype. The chain is built from TRBV7-2 and TRBJ2-5; the D call may be TRBD1 or TRBD2 (6 bases each). Germline-derived CDR1 and CDR2 are SGHTA and FQGNSA. Deletions cut 5 bases from V and 5 bases from J, with 39 bases between. The CDR3 spans 22 residues. CDR3 region: CASSPGAGFIRTPGQWAETQYF. The CDR3 nucleotides are TGTGCCAGCAGCCCGGGGGCGGGATTTATTCGTACCCCCGGGCAATGGGCGGAGACCCAGTACTTC.

This rearrangement joins TRBV27 to TRBJ2-1; D is perhaps TRBD1 or TRBD2 (6 bases each). The CDR3 has 17 amino acids. CDR1 and CDR2 from the germline V gene are MNHEY and SMNVEV (reference sequence). V lost 6 bases, J lost 4 bases, and 22 bases lay in between. The CDR3 DNA sequence: TGTGCCAGCAGCGAAACCGGGAGAGGGGGGAAATACAATGAGCAGTTCTTC. This gives the protein CASSETGRGGKYNEQFF.

The sample holds many counts of this clonotype. The CDR3 spells CASSYGSGTAYEQYF. DNA of the CDR3: TGTGCCAGCAGTTACGGGTCCGGGACAGCTTACGAGCAGTACTTC. The V and J genes are TRBV6-9 and TRBJ2-7, with TRBD1 identical over 7 bases. V shed 3 bases, J shed 4 bases, and the junction held 9 bases outside the gene matches. Germline lookup yields CDR1 MNHGY and CDR2 SVAAGI. The CDR3 sequence is 15 residues long.

This clonotype was seen more than once but under ten times. The chain joins TRBV28 to TRBJ2-1; D possibly corresponds to TRBD2 (5 bases). Between the trimmed V and J ends, which lost 8 bases and 6 bases, there was a span of 17 bases. The CDR3 consists of 14 residues. Germline V gene lookup returns CDR1 MDHEN and CDR2 SYDVKM. CDR3 DNA: TGTGCCAGCCACTGGCGGCCTAGCCCCAATGAGCAGTTCTTC. Its protein product is CASHWRPSPNEQFF.

This clonotype has ten or more counts. V gene TRBV12-5 combines with J gene TRBJ2-1; 12 positions match TRBD2. V was clipped by 5 bases and J by 7 bases; unmatched bases: 9. CDR3 length equals 16 residues. Germline CDR1 and CDR2: LGHNT and FRNRAP. The CDR3 coding sequence is TGTGCTAGTGGTCCGGGGGCAGGACTAGCGGGGAATGAGCAGTTCTTC. Translated, it gives CASGPGAGLAGNEQFF.

The DNA of the CDR3 is TGTGCCAGCAGTTACGGGGGGCTTAAGGTTGGTGAGCAGTTCTTC. Protein product: CASSYGGLKVGEQFF. The chain uses TRBV6-5 and TRBJ2-1, with D possibly being TRBD1 or TRBD2 (6 bases each). Germline V gene data show CDR1 as MNHEY and CDR2 as SVGAGI. The CDR3 runs to 15 residues. Between the trimmed V and J ends, which lost 2 bases and 9 bases, there was a span of 17 bases.

This clonotype was recorded many times. The V call is TRBV7-9, the J call TRBJ2-7, with TRBD2 identical over 8 bases. Germline CDR1 SEHNR, CDR2 FQNEAQ (reference sequence). The CDR3 is 14 amino acids. The V and J ends lost 4 bases and 4 bases, in that order; junction bases with no gene match: 6. CDR3 residues: CASSSSGSGYEQYF. Written as DNA, the CDR3 is TGTGCCAGCAGCTCAAGCGGGAGTGGATACGAGCAGTACTTC.

In the case of this clonotype: Mismatch with germline at one junction end may stem from a read error. V and J are TRBV6-1 and TRBJ2-2, with D uncertain. The CDR3 covers 15 residues. Germline V lookup: CDR1 MNHNS, CDR2 SASEGT. The CDR3 DNA follows: TGTGTCAGCAGTCGGCAGACCGCGAACACCGGGGAGCTGTTTTTT. It is translated as CVSSRQTANTGELFF.

This clonotype has at least ten counts. The chain recombines TRBV29-1 with TRBJ1-1; 8 positions match TRBD1. Germline lookup yields CDR1 SQVTM and CDR2 ANQGSEA. The junction had 3 bases not matched to a gene; V was cut back by 7 bases and J by 2 bases. The CDR3 is 12 amino acids. Here the CDR3 reads CSGGTGNTEAFF. CDR3 DNA sequence: TGCAGCGGGGGGACAGGTAACACTGAAGCTTTCTTT.